This T cell receptor beta chain was observed in a study of beta chain features in type 1 diabetes (dated by TCRdb to 2016 to 2019). Regarding the research as a whole: No differences in mean age, gender distribution, total cell number or subset yield were found between patients and healthy donors. Across all samples, about 110 million sorted cells were examined, and cell number per subset correlated strongly with RNA yield. In the study, TCRB repertoires of sorted circulating CD4+ T cell subsets from recently diagnosed type 1 diabetes patients were compared with those of matched healthy donors. Whereas all 28 donors provided naive and central memory subsets, regulatory and stem cell-like memory subsets were isolated from just 8 patients and roughly eight healthy donors. Broader findings and caveats from the paper: Shorter templates might be favored by PCR, yet because patient and control samples were amplified and corrected together, any such skew would affect both groups equally. Type 1 diabetes patients showed a moderate but significant shortening of TCRB CDR3 length in all four CD4+ subsets. The naive, central memory and regulatory TCRB repertoires appeared to resemble one another more closely among patients than among healthy donors. Because the HLA sub-analyses included only small numbers of individuals, any influence of HLA type on TCRB rearrangement was left unresolved. At VDJ recombination sites, patients with type 1 diabetes made fewer insertions and deleted more nucleotides, a pattern implying thymic rearrangement abnormalities. Because cDNA was sequenced instead of genomic DNA, activated cells with high expression could be over-represented, although the groups did not differ in activation or CD3 levels.

A note on this clone: Its antigen has not been determined. No base quality values were provided; no much bigger clone lies one nucleotide off.

All of the isolated RNA was reverse transcribed with the High Capacity cDNA Reverse Transcription Kit, so expressed TCRB transcripts were sequenced. Deep immunoSEQ sequencing was applied to naive, central memory and regulatory T cell samples, giving an average of roughly 3.5 million total reads per sample. After sorted cells were lysed in RLT buffer, RNA was extracted with DNase-treated RNeasy Micro or Mini kits, with the choice depending on cell number. To prevent cross-contamination, every cell subset was processed on its own, while patient and healthy donor samples were processed together. Using the immunoSEQ multiplex PCR, TCRB sequences were amplified from cDNA into 87-bp fragments spanning the CDR3 region. Amplicons were sequenced on the Illumina HiSeq platform. Regarding the original processing steps: PCR bias was corrected computationally using synthetic template baselines, and reads within Hamming distance 2 were collapsed, with unmergeable singletons discarded. By aligning reads against IMGT, V, D and J genes, CDR3 length, and insertions or deletions at six rearrangement sites were assigned. Within each subset, clonotype counts were normalized to the number of sorted cells before true diversity and Gini coefficients were calculated with the tcR R package. Repertoire sharing was quantified using the overlap coefficient calculated on TCRB nucleotide sequences. Out-of-frame TCRB sequences from naive cells were analyzed as a proxy for the pre-selection repertoire. Here the immuneACCESS table is served through TCRdb, limited to in-frame sequences with V and J called. Missing clones are a known gap in these copies; in checked studies unresolved V genes cover under half, and the rest lacks a known reason. V and J calls and clone size are given by that table; D and trimming were obtained from the DNA. For this sample there are over 600,000 clones; roughly 12% appear just once. The ten largest clones take up more than 0.095% of the sample.

A single peripheral blood draw of approximately 0.11 L on average was collected from each donor into heparinised tubes. A BD FACSAria II was used to sort naive, central memory, regulatory and stem cell-like memory CD4+ T cells with a panel that included CD45RO, CCR7, CD25, CD127, CD95 and CD27. A purity above 95% was achieved for all sorted populations. PBMCs were separated immediately by Lymphoprep density gradient centrifugation and were stained directly, without being cultured. To minimize batch effects, samples were stained and sorted in pairs, one healthy donor with one patient per experiment. The sample taken for sequencing was naive CD4+ T cells from blood. The cell subset or site label here, explained by the study, means: true naive CD4+ T cells. The sequence derives from a man aged 25-45 years with type 1 diabetes.

The DNA reads as follows: TGTGCCAGCAGCTCCCCAGGACAGTTTAACACCGGGGAGCTGTTTTTT. This sequence encodes CASSSPGQFNTGELFF. The rearrangement joined TRBV7-9 to TRBJ2-2, and possibly TRBD1, on 6 matching bases. Trimming removed 4 bases from V and 2 bases from J, leaving 14 bases between the germline ends. Looking up the germline V gene (reference sequence) yields CDR1 SEHNR and CDR2 FQNEAQ. The CDR3 holds 16 amino acids from the cysteine to the phenylalanine. The read is trimmed to its CDR3 DNA, 48 bases read in frame from base 1.